These 14 T cell receptor beta chains share one sample of origin, sequenced in a study of PD-L1 blockade in urothelial cancer. As to time point: pretreatment peripheral blood. The method was immunoSEQ multiplex PCR; TCRdb's version includes in-frame clones alone and lacks a portion of them. The sample consists of roughly 77,000 clones, 84% of them appearing once. The sequenced sample was PBMCs, obtained around atezolizumab (anti-PD-L1) treatment. The receptors shown here come from a woman between 70 and 85 years old with urothelial cancer.

This chain uses TRBV5-4 with TRBJ1-2, with a possible D match to TRBD1 (5 bases). Trimming took 0 bases from V and 8 from J, leaving 11 bases between them. This CDR3 has 13 amino acids. Germline V gives CDR1 SGHNT, CDR2 YYREEE (reference sequence). The CDR3 loop is CASSLDGAEGYTF. CDR3 DNA sequence: TGTGCCAGCAGCTTGGATGGGGCTGAGGGCTACACCTTC.

The rearrangement links TRBV10-2 to TRBJ2-7, with 7 bases aligning to TRBD1. J lost 6 bases, V lost 6 bases, and 8 bases had no gene match. Germline CDR1 reads WSHSY; CDR2 reads SAAADI. The CDR3 covers 13 residues. The CDR3 DNA reads as TGCGCCAGCAGGACGAACTCAGGGGGCGAGCAGTACTTC. Protein sequence: CASRTNSGGEQYF.

This chain connects TRBV6-1 to TRBJ1-3, with D maybe TRBD1 (6 bases). Germline V lookup: CDR1 MNHNS, CDR2 SASEGT. Trimming pared 10 bases from V and 0 bases from J, leaving 13 bases between. There are 14 residues in the CDR3. The CDR3 loop is CATPDSFSGNTIYF. In nucleotides, the CDR3 is TGTGCCACACCGGACAGCTTCTCTGGAAACACCATATATTTT.

The chain couples TRBV6-1 to TRBJ2-2, with D possibly matching TRBD1 (7 bases). Germline V CDR1 and CDR2: MNHNS, SASEGT. V was shortened by 8 bases and J by 6 bases, with 13 bases between the two germline ends. The CDR3 loop spans 13 amino acids. CDR3 in amino acids: CASGGTVSGELFF. CDR3 bases: TGTGCCAGCGGGGGGACAGTTTCCGGGGAGCTGTTTTTT.

This chain links TRBV2 with TRBJ2-7; D unclear. V dropped 6 bases and J dropped 2 bases, with 14 bases sitting between them. This CDR3 comprises 14 residues. The germline V gene has CDR1 SNHLY and CDR2 FYNNEI. For the CDR3, the DNA is TGTGCCAGCAGCCCTGTCAGCGCGACCTACGAGCAGTACTTC. Amino acid sequence: CASSPVSATYEQYF.

This chain connects TRBV9 to TRBJ2-1; 13 nucleotides align to TRBD2. V lost 4 bases, J lost 9 bases, and 7 bases stayed unmatched. From germline, CDR1 is SGDLS and CDR2 YYNGEE. This CDR3 region has 15 residues. The DNA for the CDR3 is TGTGCCAGCAGCTCAAGGACTAGCGGGAGCTTTGAGCAGTTCTTC. Translation gives CASSSRTSGSFEQFF. The variable domain in full, with the rest retrieved from reference TRBV9 and TRBJ2-1, is DSGVTQTPKHLITATGQRVTLRCSPRSGDLSVYWYQQSLDQGLQFLIQYYNGEERAKGNILERFSAQQFPDLHSELNLSSLELGDSALYFCASSSRTSGSFEQFFGPGTRLTVL.

The sample holds one count of this clone. V usage is TRBV5-1 and J usage is TRBJ2-7, with 10 bases identical to TRBD1. The germline V gene has CDR1 SGHRS and CDR2 YFSETQ. The CDR3 loop spans 14 amino acids. With 5 bases clipped from V and 3 bases from J, the junction kept 5 bases outside the gene matches. The CDR3, as DNA: TGCGCCAGCAGGCCCGGGACAGGGGACTACGAGCAGTACTTC. The encoded protein is CASRPGTGDYEQYF.

This rearrangement joins TRBV6-1 to TRBJ1-2, with D tentatively TRBD1 (5 bases). Trimming pared 7 bases from V and 2 bases from J, leaving 17 bases between. Germline V gene lookup returns CDR1 MNHNS and CDR2 SASEGT. The CDR3 consists of 15 residues. In nucleotides, the CDR3 is TGTGCCAGCAACCCCCGGACAAATAACAACTATGGCTACACCTTC. The encoded protein is CASNPRTNNNYGYTF.

The chain employs TRBV27 and TRBJ1-4; D is ambiguous. Germline CDR1 and CDR2: MNHEY and SMNVEV (reference sequence). Trimming cost V 4 bases and J 4 bases, with 10 bases left between them. This CDR3 spans 14 amino acids. The CDR3 sequence: CASSYSLNNEKLFF. The CDR3 nucleotides are TGTGCCAGCAGTTACAGCCTGAATAATGAAAAACTGTTTTTT.

This rearrangement joins TRBV13 to TRBJ1-4; 7 bases are a match to TRBD1. With V trimmed by 5 bases and J by 4 bases, 4 bases remained unmatched. In germline, CDR1 is PRHDT, CDR2 FYEKMQ (reference sequence). This CDR3 region has 14 residues. The CDR3 bases are TGTGCCAGCAGCCCAGGACAGGTTAATGAAAAACTGTTTTTT. It is translated as CASSPGQVNEKLFF.

The chain is built from TRBV10-3 and TRBJ1-5; a possible D gene is TRBD1 (5 bases). Germline-derived CDR1 and CDR2 are ENHRY and SYGVKD. Trimming stripped 6 bases from V and 6 bases from J, with 15 bases between. CDR3 size: 14 residues. Here the CDR3 DNA reads TGTGCCATCAGCCCAGAGAGGGGAGGTCAGCCCCAGCATTTT. This codes for CAISPERGGQPQHF.

The J gene is TRBJ2-5, the V gene TRBV30, with 8 bases aligning to TRBD2. CDR3 size: 15 residues. J gave up 5 bases and V 0 bases, and 8 bases lay outside the gene matches. In germline, CDR1 is GTSNPN, CDR2 SVGIG (reference sequence). The CDR3 DNA reads as TGTGCCTGGAGTGTACGGGTAGCGGGAAGGGAGACCCAGTACTTC. Translating gives CAWSVRVAGRETQYF.

In regard to this clone: This CDR3 is also generated by other DNA sequences in the sample. The CDR3 here is CASSLGQVQETQYF. As DNA, the CDR3 is TGCGCCAGCAGCTTGGGCCAGGTCCAAGAGACCCAGTACTTC. V and J are TRBV5-1 and TRBJ2-5; no firm D call. This CDR3 is 14 amino acids long. Germline V gene data show CDR1 as SGHRS and CDR2 as YFSETQ. Trimming pared 0 bases from V and 1 base from J, leaving 7 bases between.

This clone was counted at least ten times. This chain links TRBV7-9 with TRBJ2-7, with 7 bases matching TRBD1. The length of the CDR3 is 15 residues. The V and J ends lost 5 bases and 3 bases, in that order; junction bases with no gene match: 10. From germline, CDR1 is SEHNR and CDR2 FQNEAQ (reference sequence). The CDR3 region is CASSHRGQADYEQYF. The CDR3 coding sequence is TGTGCCAGCAGCCACCGTGGACAGGCAGACTACGAGCAGTACTTC.